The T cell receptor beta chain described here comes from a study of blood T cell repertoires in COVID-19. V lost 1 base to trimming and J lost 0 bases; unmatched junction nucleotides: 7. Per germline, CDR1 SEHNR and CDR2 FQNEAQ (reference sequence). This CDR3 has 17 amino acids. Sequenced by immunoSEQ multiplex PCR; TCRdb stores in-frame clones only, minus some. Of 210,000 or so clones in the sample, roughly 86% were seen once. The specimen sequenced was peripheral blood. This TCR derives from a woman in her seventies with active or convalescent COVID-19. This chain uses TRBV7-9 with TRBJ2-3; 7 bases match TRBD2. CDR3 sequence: CASSLGGGGPSTDTQYF. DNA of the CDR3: TGTGCCAGCAGCTTAGGCGGGGGAGGCCCCAGCACAGATACGCAGTATTTT.